Reported below is one T cell receptor beta chain. The junction shows a germline mismatch at one end, possibly a read error. TCRbeta libraries were built with three rounds of nested PCR, modified from ARM-PCR. TCRdb processed the multiplex PCR reads anew with MiXCR; each CDR3 protein has one entry. The sample yields tens of thousands of distinct CDR3 sequences, roughly two thirds seen once. The CDR3 loop spans 15 amino acids. The V gene's germline CDR1 is SGHAT and CDR2 FQNNGV. This entry is derived from a study of tumor and adjacent non-tumor tissue in lung cancer. This sample's RNA came from whole unsorted tissue.

Source material: lung tumor tissue. The gene calls are TRBV11-2 and TRBJ2-3, with D possibly matching TRBD1 (5 bases). The J call could be wrong; TRBJ1-5 is a better fit for the DNA end. This sequence originates from a woman between 40 and 50 years old with non-small cell lung cancer. This chain's CDR3 is CSSSLGGGSTDTQHF. The CDR3 nucleotides are TGTTCCAGCAGCTTAGGCGGGGGTAGCACAGATACGCAGCATTTT.